The rows below give T cell receptor beta chains drawn from one sample of a study of response to subunit inactivated influenza vaccine. TCRdb independently ran MiXCR on the RT-PCR reads; one entry per CDR3 protein. The sample has roughly 180,000 distinct CDR3 sequences; around 8.8% are singletons. Sequenced here: non-naive T cells sorted from PBMCs, sampled on the day of vaccination. The source is a man over 45 who received an inactivated influenza vaccine. CDR3s include the opening cysteine and the closing phenylalanine or tryptophan. The D gene is left open where the match is weak. Clone sizes are given selectively: once, few, many, or a class where the clone is expanded.

>few|TRBV7-8|.|TRBJ2-7
CASSLGSQGVTHF
TGTGCCAGCAGCTTAGGTAGTCAGGGAGTAACGCACTTC
>many|TRBV14|.|TRBJ2-1
CASSQGGKQFF
TGTGCCAGCAGCCAGGGGGGCAAGCAGTTCTTC
>.|TRBV28|.|TRBJ1-1
CASSFVSRNTEAFF
TGTGCCAGCAGTTTTGTTAGCAGGAACACTGAAGCTTTCTTT
>few|TRBV7-2|.|TRBJ2-4
CASSLMGGENIQYF
TGTGCCAGCAGCTTGATGGGGGGCGAAAACATTCAGTACTTC
>many|TRBV9|.|TRBJ2-3
CASSVRLAQDTQYF
TGTGCCAGCAGCGTAAGGCTAGCACAAGATACGCAGTATTTT
>many|TRBV5-1|TRBD2|TRBJ2-2
CATARPSGGTGELFF
TGCGCCACCGCCCGTCCTAGCGGGGGGACCGGGGAGCTGTTTTTT
>few|TRBV3-1|TRBD1|TRBJ2-3
CASSQVIFRTGPPDTQYF
TGTGCCAGCAGCCAAGTTATATTTAGGACAGGGCCTCCGGATACGCAGTATTTT
>.|TRBV28|.|TRBJ2-7
CASRSNSVSYEQYF
TGTGCCAGCAGGTCCAACAGTGTATCCTACGAGCAGTACTTC
>few|TRBV5-6|TRBD2|TRBJ2-1
CASSPAGGNEQFF
TGTGCCAGCAGCCCCGCGGGGGGTAATGAGCAGTTCTTC
>.|TRBV29-1|.|TRBJ2-7
CSVGRDSEQYF
TGCAGCGTTGGGCGGGACTCCGAGCAGTACTTC
>many|TRBV7-9|.|TRBJ2-1
CASSLVGDEQFF
TGTGCCAGCAGCTTAGTTGGGGATGAGCAGTTCTTC
>many|TRBV29-1|TRBD2|TRBJ2-1
CSVSAGVIHEQFF
TGCAGCGTCTCAGCGGGAGTGATCCATGAGCAGTTCTTC
>few|TRBV6-2/TRBV6-3|TRBD1|TRBJ2-2
CASRRQGFTGELFF
TGTGCCAGCAGGCGACAGGGGTTCACCGGGGAGCTGTTTTTT
>few|TRBV25-1|.|TRBJ2-7
CASSATGREQYF
TGTGCCAGCAGTGCGACAGGCAGGGAGCAGTACTTC
>few|TRBV5-5|.|TRBJ1-5
CASSLDLGNQPQHF
TGTGCCAGCAGCTTGGACCTAGGGAATCAGCCCCAGCATTTT
>.|TRBV2|.|TRBJ2-7
CASSALYEQYF
TGTGCCAGCAGTGCGCTCTACGAGCAGTACTTC
>few|TRBV20-1|TRBD2|TRBJ2-5
CSARVPASGIQETQYF
TGCAGTGCTAGAGTCCCGGCTAGCGGGATACAAGAGACCCAGTACTTC
>many|TRBV20-1|.|TRBJ2-7
CSASSGSGNSYEQYF
TGCAGTGCTAGTTCCGGTAGCGGAAACTCCTACGAGCAGTACTTC
>few|TRBV5-5|.|TRBJ1-5
CASSLGSSSNQPQHF
TGTGCCAGCAGCTTGGGCAGTTCGAGCAATCAGCCCCAGCATTTT
>few|TRBV28|TRBD1|TRBJ1-6
CASSSGQINSPLHF
TGTGCCAGCAGCTCGGGACAGATTAATTCACCCCTCCACTTT
>.|TRBV4-1|.|TRBJ2-7
CASSQPRGLEQYF
TGCGCCAGCAGCCAACCACGGGGGCTCGAGCAGTACTTC
>few|TRBV7-2|.|TRBJ2-7
CASSLGPRDFEQYF
TGTGCCAGCAGCTTAGGCCCAAGGGACTTCGAGCAGTACTTC
>few|TRBV5-1|.|TRBJ1-6
CASSLDANYNSPLHF
TGCGCCAGCAGCTTGGACGCTAACTATAATTCACCCCTCCACTTT
>many|TRBV3-1|.|TRBJ2-3
CASSPGGSGTQYF
TGCGCCAGCAGTCCCGGGGGCTCAGGGACGCAGTATTTT
>.|TRBV12-3/TRBV12-4|TRBD2|TRBJ2-3
CASSWGGVPGTDTQYF
TGTGCCAGCAGTTGGGGAGGGGTTCCAGGCACAGATACGCAGTATTTT
>few|TRBV18|.|TRBJ2-2
CASSPPAGAGELFF
TGTGCCAGCTCACCACCTGCCGGGGCCGGGGAGCTGTTTTTT
>many|TRBV12-3/TRBV12-4|.|TRBJ1-3
CASSFIRGNTIYF
TGTGCCAGCAGTTTCATCAGGGGAAACACCATATATTTT
>many|TRBV7-2|TRBD1|TRBJ1-1
CASSTDRDTEAFF
TGTGCCAGCAGCACTGACAGGGACACTGAAGCTTTCTTT
>few|TRBV28|.|TRBJ2-4
CASGVLAKNIQYF
TGTGCCAGTGGGGTCCTAGCCAAAAACATTCAGTACTTC
>few|TRBV7-2|.|TRBJ2-3
CASSRGGAGVSTDTQYF
TGTGCCAGCAGCAGAGGGGGGGCGGGAGTTAGCACAGATACGCAGTATTTT
>few|TRBV7-9|TRBD1|TRBJ1-1
CASSLAWTGNTEAFF
TGTGCCAGCAGCTTAGCGTGGACAGGCAACACTGAAGCTTTCTTT
>few|TRBV28|.|TRBJ1-1
CASSNPTTGHVAFF
TGTGCCAGCAGCAACCCTACCACAGGGCATGTAGCTTTCTTT
>many|TRBV6-2/TRBV6-3|.|TRBJ1-2
CASSYVRLGGYTF
TGTGCCAGCAGTTACGTCCGCCTAGGTGGCTACACCTTC
>few|TRBV5-1|.|TRBJ2-6
CASSLAPNSGANVLTF
TGCGCCAGCAGCTTGGCCCCGAACTCTGGGGCCAACGTCCTGACTTTC
>few|TRBV6-2/TRBV6-3|TRBD2|TRBJ2-1
CASSPAGLAVNEQFF
TGTGCCAGCAGCCCCGCCGGACTAGCAGTCAATGAGCAGTTCTTC
>.|TRBV11-2|TRBD2|TRBJ2-5
CASSSGLADSREETQYF
TGTGCCAGCAGCTCTGGACTAGCGGACTCTAGGGAAGAGACCCAGTACTTC
>few|TRBV5-1|.|TRBJ1-1
CASSSGTKNTEAFF
TGCGCCAGCAGCTCTGGCACAAAGAACACTGAAGCTTTCTTT
>.|TRBV6-1|TRBD1|TRBJ1-1
CASKGQGVNTEAFF
TGTGCCAGCAAAGGACAGGGGGTGAACACTGAAGCTTTCTTT
>.|TRBV30|TRBD1|TRBJ2-3
CAWSGQGAIKTDTQYF
TGTGCCTGGAGCGGACAGGGGGCGATTAAAACAGATACGCAGTATTTT
>.|TRBV12-3/TRBV12-4|.|TRBJ2-7
CASGADGKYEQYF
TGTGCCAGCGGGGCGGACGGAAAGTACGAGCAGTACTTC
>.|TRBV7-2|.|TRBJ2-1
CASGRVFPLNEQFF
TGTGCCAGCGGCAGGGTTTTCCCTCTGAATGAGCAGTTCTTC
>many|TRBV27|.|TRBJ1-6
CASSLSQGVNSPLHF
TGTGCCAGCAGTTTGTCACAGGGAGTTAATTCACCCCTCCACTTT
>.|TRBV15|TRBD2|TRBJ2-4
CATSRGQSGSGNIQYF
TGTGCCACCAGCAGAGGCCAAAGCGGGAGCGGGAACATTCAGTACTTC
>.|TRBV12-3/TRBV12-4|TRBD1|TRBJ1-5
CASSPRTGASNQPQHF
TGTGCCAGCAGTCCCAGGACAGGGGCTAGCAATCAGCCCCAGCATTTT
>few|TRBV9|.|TRBJ2-2
CASSVGIGGRGNTGELFF
TGTGCCAGCAGCGTAGGGATCGGCGGAAGGGGGAACACCGGGGAGCTGTTTTTT
>many|TRBV6-1|.|TRBJ1-2
CASSETLGRNNGYTF
TGTGCCAGCAGTGAAACGTTGGGCAGGAACAACGGCTACACCTTC
>.|TRBV24-1|.|TRBJ2-2
CATSDQQVTGELFF
TGTGCCACCAGTGACCAACAGGTCACCGGGGAGCTGTTTTTT
>few|TRBV6-2/TRBV6-3|TRBD2|TRBJ2-1
CASILAGSSYNEQFF
TGTGCCAGCATCTTAGCGGGTAGCTCCTACAATGAGCAGTTCTTC
>few|TRBV9|.|TRBJ2-2
CASTPRENTGELFF
TGTGCCAGCACCCCCAGGGAGAACACCGGGGAGCTGTTTTTT
>many|TRBV7-9|TRBD1|TRBJ1-1
CASSQQGLTEAFF
TGTGCCAGCAGCCAACAGGGGTTGACTGAAGCTTTCTTT
>few|TRBV3-1|TRBD1|TRBJ1-1
CASSQTGANTEAFF
TGTGCCAGCAGCCAGACAGGGGCGAACACTGAAGCTTTCTTT
>.|TRBV7-9|TRBD1|TRBJ2-1
CASSLARDSHNEQFF
TGTGCCAGCAGCTTAGCGAGGGACAGCCACAATGAGCAGTTCTTC
>few|TRBV21-1|.|TRBJ2-2
CASSTRDPTGTGELFF
TGTGCCAGCAGCACCAGGGACCCCACTGGCACCGGGGAGCTGTTTTTT
>.|TRBV5-4|.|TRBJ2-3
CASSLLQGGTDTQYF
TGTGCCAGCAGCTTGTTACAGGGTGGCACAGATACGCAGTATTTT
>.|TRBV12-3/TRBV12-4|.|TRBJ2-3
CASSAAGTQTSTDTQYF
TGTGCCAGCAGTGCAGCCGGGACTCAAACTAGCACAGATACGCAGTATTTT